Following are 17 T cell receptor beta chains from one sample sequenced in a study of CD8 T cells in Susac syndrome. Random hexamers were used to reverse transcribe the RNA input (about 0.5 to 1 ug). TCRdb redid the calling of the immunoSEQ multiplex PCR reads with MiXCR, one entry per CDR3 protein. The table has over 200,000 distinct CDR3 sequences, 85% to 95% seen once. Sample: CD4+ T cells from PBMCs. Receptors were obtained from a human donor with multiple sclerosis.

The CDR3 sequence is CASSPRTGEGETQYF. DNA of the CDR3: TGTGCCAGCAGTCCTAGGACAGGGGAAGGAGAGACCCAGTACTTC. The chain uses TRBV3-1 and TRBJ2-5, with TRBD1 matching 9 bases. CDR1 is LGHDT, CDR2 YNNKEL, per germline (reference sequence). With 6 bases clipped from V and 4 bases from J, the junction kept 9 bases outside the gene matches. The CDR3 is made up of 15 amino acids.

The chain links TRBV20-1 to TRBJ1-6, with TRBD1 as a possible D gene (5 bases). V was shortened by 4 bases and J by 2 bases, with 9 bases between the two germline ends. CDR3 length equals 14 residues. The germline gives CDR1 DFQATT, CDR2 SNEGSKA (reference sequence). DNA for the CDR3: TGCAGTGCTATGGGGGAACCCTATAATTCACCCCTCCACTTT. This encodes CSAMGEPYNSPLHF.

The chain uses TRBV10-3 and TRBJ2-4; the D is unclear. V dropped 4 bases and J dropped 8 bases, with 12 bases sitting between them. The CDR3 is made up of 13 amino acids. Germline lookup yields CDR1 ENHRY and CDR2 SYGVKD. Here the CDR3 DNA reads TGTGCCATCAGTGTGAGCCCCGCGGACATTCAGTACTTC. This translates into CAISVSPADIQYF.

The V gene is TRBV20-1, the J gene TRBJ2-3; 8 bases line up with TRBD2. Germline values: CDR1 DFQATT, CDR2 SNEGSKA (reference sequence). The CDR3 is 16 residues long. The V gene end was trimmed by 5 bases and the J gene end by 5 bases; junction bases not matched to a gene: 15. Here the CDR3 reads CSAPRWSSGAVDTQYF. DNA of the CDR3: TGCAGTGCTCCTCGGTGGAGTAGCGGGGCGGTAGATACGCAGTATTTT.

The chain recombines TRBV5-6 with TRBJ1-5, with a possible D match to TRBD1 (5 bases). V was shortened by 2 bases and J by 4 bases, with 16 bases between the two germline ends. This CDR3 has 16 amino acids. Germline assignment: CDR1 SGHDT and CDR2 YYEEEE. The chain's CDR3 is CASSFGRGGRNQPQHF. The CDR3 DNA follows: TGTGCCAGCAGCTTTGGACGGGGGGGACGGAATCAGCCCCAGCATTTT.

This clonotype has only one observation. V usage is TRBV30 and J usage is TRBJ2-2; D unclear. Germline CDR1 and CDR2: GTSNPN and SVGIG (reference sequence). CDR3 length: 13 residues. Trimming pared 3 bases from V and 0 bases from J, leaving 5 bases between. This CDR3 reads CAWRLTNTGELFF. In DNA form, the CDR3 reads TGTGCCTGGAGACTGACGAACACCGGGGAGCTGTTTTTT.

This chain uses TRBV6-4 with TRBJ2-7; 8 bases are shared with TRBD1. Per the germline V gene, CDR1 is MRHNA and CDR2 is SNTAGT. The CDR3 extends over 17 amino acids. The junction had 11 bases not matched to a gene; V was cut back by 0 bases and J by 4 bases. The CDR3 loop reads CASSDSIKGQVHYEQYF. The CDR3 nucleotides are TGTGCCAGCAGTGACTCGATCAAGGGACAGGTACATTACGAGCAGTACTTC.

The chain joins TRBV10-3 to TRBJ1-5, with a weak D call TRBD1 (6 bases). The germline V and J ends were trimmed by 10 bases and 1 base, with 14 bases remaining between them. From germline, CDR1 is ENHRY and CDR2 SYGVKD. The CDR3 is 14 amino acids. CDR3 in amino acids: CATSRDTSNQPQHF. Written as DNA, the CDR3 is TGTGCCACCTCCAGGGACACAAGCAATCAGCCCCAGCATTTT.

The genes are TRBV12-5 and TRBJ1-5; tentatively, D is TRBD1 (5 bases). V lost 5 bases and J 0 bases, leaving 11 bases between the germline ends. Germline V gene lookup returns CDR1 LGHNT and CDR2 FRNRAP. The CDR3 extends over 15 amino acids. The CDR3 coding sequence is TGTGCTAGTGGTCAAGGGACCCATAGCAATCAGCCCCAGCATTTT. This sequence encodes CASGQGTHSNQPQHF.

This chain connects TRBV9 to TRBJ2-7; D is possibly TRBD2 (6 bases). The CDR3 is 14 residues long. The germline gives CDR1 SGDLS, CDR2 YYNGEE. V dropped 4 bases and J dropped 3 bases, with 14 bases sitting between them. DNA of the CDR3: TGTGCCAGCAGCCCGGAGGGTTTTCGCTACGAGCAGTACTTC. The encoded protein is CASSPEGFRYEQYF. Using reference TRBV9 and TRBJ2-7 for the parts outside the CDR3, the full variable domain is DSGVTQTPKHLITATGQRVTLRCSPRSGDLSVYWYQQSLDQGLQFLIQYYNGEERAKGNILERFSAQQFPDLHSELNLSSLELGDSALYFCASSPEGFRYEQYFGPGTRLTVT.

V is TRBV30 and J is TRBJ2-7; tentative D call: TRBD1 (5 bases). The CDR3 runs 12 residues. V was pared by 2 bases and J by 6 bases, with 11 bases between. Germline-derived CDR1 and CDR2 are GTSNPN and SVGIG (reference sequence). The CDR3 protein is CAWSPGFGEQYV. DNA of the CDR3: TGTGCCTGGAGTCCAGGGTTTGGCGAGCAGTACGTC.

This chain joins TRBV19 and TRBJ2-2; 7 nucleotides match TRBD1. This CDR3 spans 13 amino acids. V lost 3 bases to trimming and J lost 6 bases; unmatched junction nucleotides: 1. CDR1 is LNHDA, CDR2 SQIVND, per germline (reference sequence). The CDR3 DNA reads TGTGCCAGTAGTATTGACAGGGCCGGGGAGCTGTTTTTT. Translation gives CASSIDRAGELFF.

V is TRBV7-9 and J is TRBJ2-1; perhaps TRBD2 as D (5 bases). Trimming removed 3 bases at V and 6 bases at J, with 9 bases between. The germline gives CDR1 SEHNR, CDR2 FQNEAQ (reference sequence). The CDR3 has 13 residues. As DNA, the CDR3 is TGTGCCAGCAGCTTTCCTAGCAGCAATGAGCAGTTCTTC. It codes for CASSFPSSNEQFF.

The chain links TRBV19 to TRBJ2-5; D is possibly TRBD1 (5 bases). The length of the CDR3 is 13 residues. V shed 5 bases and J shed 5 bases, with 12 bases lying between them. Germline loops: CDR1 LNHDA, CDR2 SQIVND (reference sequence). In DNA form, the CDR3 reads TGTGCCAGTAGTGAAGGGGCTGGGGAGACCCAGTACTTC. Translating it yields CASSEGAGETQYF. The whole variable domain, remainder taken from reference TRBV19 and TRBJ2-5, is DGGITQSPKYLFRKEGQNVTLSCEQNLNHDAMYWYRQDPGQGLRLIYYSQIVNDFQKGDIAEGYSVSREKKESFPLTVTSAQKNPTAFYLCASSEGAGETQYFGPGTRLLVL.

This clonotype was detected once. This sequence joins TRBV29-1 and TRBJ2-1, with 16 bases identical to TRBD2. V shed 5 bases, J shed 8 bases, and the junction held 18 bases outside the gene matches. The germline CDR1 and CDR2 sequences are SQVTM and ANQGSEA. The CDR3 has 19 residues. CDR3 nucleotides: TGCAGCGTTCCCCCGGGACTAGCGGGGGGGCTCTCCTCTTACGATGAGCAGTTCTTC. Encoded protein: CSVPPGLAGGLSSYDEQFF.

CDR3 DNA sequence: TGTGCCAGCACCCGAAAGGGAGGAATGAACACTGAAGCTTTCTTT. Translating it yields CASTRKGGMNTEAFF. The chain couples TRBV7-9 to TRBJ1-1; D unclear. The germline V gene has CDR1 SEHNR and CDR2 FQNEAQ (reference sequence). This CDR3 has 15 amino acids. V lost 7 bases, J lost 0 bases, and 15 bases lay in between.

The chain is built from TRBV15 and TRBJ1-2; no definite D call. There are 15 residues in the CDR3. Per the germline V gene, CDR1 is LNHNV and CDR2 is YYDKDF (reference sequence). The V end lost 2 bases, the J end lost 4 bases, and 14 bases lay between the germline ends. This CDR3 reads CATSRSMDRSYGYTF. Written as DNA, the CDR3 is TGTGCCACCAGCAGATCCATGGACCGGTCCTATGGCTACACCTTC.